The following is a T cell receptor (beta chain) sequence with its context. The antigen is unknown. Clones were read by immunoSEQ multiplex PCR, and TCRdb kept only the in-frame ones, dropping some. The sample includes about 130,000 clones, around nine tenths of them seen just once. The record originates from a study of graft-versus-host responses after intestinal transplantation. Study context: Each recipient received a multivisceral, liver-intestinal, or isolated intestinal graft. Induction using anti-thymocyte globulin, followed by tacrolimus and steroids for approximately 3 years, was given to all recipients. Study-wide findings and caveats: Early post-transplant HvG declines were associated with peak circulating GvH clone levels. The authors found GvH clones in recipient marrow, some appearing first in ileum or blood.

The sequencing used unstimulated CD4+ T cells sorted from spleen or lymph node cells, collected before intestinal transplant. This clonotype originated in a human donor who received an intestinal transplant.

The CDR3 DNA is TGTGCCAGCAGCTTACATGGCGGGGAGCTGTTTTTT. The encoded protein is CASSLHGGELFF. V gene TRBV13 combines with J gene TRBJ2-2; unclear D gene. The V gene's germline CDR1 is PRHDT and CDR2 FYEKMQ (reference sequence). The CDR3 consists of 12 residues. Trimming took 2 bases from V and 7 from J, leaving 5 bases between them.